What follows are 12 T cell receptor beta chains derived from one specimen sequenced in a study of spatial heterogeneity in lung cancer. MiXCR was run by TCRdb on the 5' RACE reads, yielding one entry per CDR3 protein. The sample records roughly 48,000 distinct CDR3 sequences, roughly 5% being singletons. As to time point: sample taken at primary tumor resection. No cell sorting; template was whole RNA from tumor, lung tissue or PBMC. Specimen: PBMCs, collected at surgery. These receptors all stem from a male donor with early-stage non-small cell lung cancer.

This clonotype was found many times. V gene TRBV5-1 combines with J gene TRBJ1-2, with a weak D call TRBD1 (5 bases). The CDR3 is 13 residues long. V was shortened by 4 bases and J by 8 bases, with 15 bases between the two germline ends. Germline V gene data show CDR1 as SGHRS and CDR2 as YFSETQ. In DNA, the CDR3 is TGCGCCAGCAGCCGGGACTTAAACGGAGGCTACACCTTC. Translation gives CASSRDLNGGYTF.

This clonotype was detected many times. The rearrangement joins TRBV6-1 to TRBJ2-5, with D possibly being TRBD2 (6 bases). The length of the CDR3 is 12 residues. CDR1 and CDR2 (germline): MNHNS, SASEGT. Trimming cost V 8 bases and J 7 bases, with 14 bases left between them. DNA of the CDR3: TGTGCCAGCGCCCTTCGGCGGGGGACCCAGTACTTC. Translated: CASALRRGTQYF.

This clonotype was observed at least ten times. The V call is TRBV9, the J call TRBJ2-3; 8 bases align to TRBD2. V trimming: 0 bases; J trimming: 6 bases; junction bases outside the gene matches: 6. Germline CDR1 reads SGDLS; CDR2 reads YYNGEE. The CDR3 has 15 residues. The CDR3 protein is CASSVANGRADTQYF. CDR3 bases: TGTGCCAGCAGCGTAGCCAACGGGAGGGCCGATACGCAGTATTTT.

The rearrangement links TRBV4-1 to TRBJ2-7; 7 positions match TRBD1. This CDR3 comprises 17 residues. V shed 0 bases, J shed 0 bases, and the junction held 8 bases outside the gene matches. Germline CDR1 reads MGHRA; CDR2 reads YSYEKL. This CDR3 reads CASSQDPGDSRSYEQYF. The CDR3 nucleotides read TGCGCCAGCAGCCAAGATCCCGGGGACAGCCGCTCCTACGAGCAGTACTTC.

This clonotype was counted at least ten times. The rearrangement uses TRBV29-1 and TRBJ1-2; D not resolved. The CDR3 contains 13 residues. From germline, CDR1 is SQVTM and CDR2 ANQGSEA. V dropped 5 bases and J dropped 5 bases, with 15 bases sitting between them. CDR3 nucleotides: TGCAGCGTTACCCGTCCTGCATTTTATGGCTACACCTTC. Amino acids: CSVTRPAFYGYTF.

This clonotype was seen a few times. J is TRBJ2-5 and V is TRBV5-1, with D possibly matching TRBD1 (6 bases). The germline CDR1 and CDR2 sequences are SGHRS and YFSETQ. CDR3 size: 16 residues. Trimming removed 3 bases from V and 5 bases from J, with 20 bases in between. The CDR3 reads CASSWGPASPGETQYF. The CDR3 DNA reads TGCGCCAGCAGCTGGGGGCCGGCTAGTCCGGGGGAGACCCAGTACTTC.

This clonotype has ten or more counts. V is TRBV6-6 and J is TRBJ2-5, with D possibly TRBD1 on 5 matching bases. This CDR3 is built from 15 residues. Trimming removed 4 bases at V and 7 bases at J, with 19 bases between. Per the germline V gene, CDR1 is MNHNY and CDR2 is SVGAGI (reference sequence). CDR3: CASSSPVGSQGTQYF. DNA for the CDR3: TGTGCCAGCAGTTCACCTGTAGGCTCGCAGGGGACCCAGTACTTC.

V gene TRBV7-9 combines with J gene TRBJ1-6; D call uncertain. The CDR3 has 13 residues. V was clipped by 1 base and J by 8 bases, with 6 bases between them. Germline CDR1 SEHNR, CDR2 FQNEAQ (reference sequence). The CDR3 sequence is CASSLEPHSPLHF. The CDR3 DNA is TGTGCCAGCAGCTTAGAACCTCATTCACCCCTCCACTTT.

This clonotype has ten or more counts. This chain links TRBV4-1 with TRBJ2-7; 7 nucleotides match TRBD1. The trim removed 4 bases at V and 5 bases at J, leaving 11 bases unmatched. CDR1 and CDR2 from the germline V gene are MGHRA and YSYEKL. CDR3 length: 15 amino acids. CDR3 loop: CASSRTQGSLDEQYF. As DNA, the CDR3 is TGCGCCAGCAGCCGGACACAGGGGAGTCTTGACGAGCAGTACTTC.

The sample holds a few counts of this clonotype. The rearrangement joins TRBV7-2 to TRBJ2-5, with D tentatively TRBD1 or TRBD2 (6 bases each). CDR3 length equals 14 residues. Germline-derived CDR1 and CDR2 are SGHTA and FQGNSA. V gave up 2 bases and J gave up 4 bases, with 11 bases separating them. The chain's CDR3 is CASSLQGTGETQYF. CDR3 in DNA: TGTGCCAGCAGCTTACAGGGGACTGGAGAGACCCAGTACTTC.

This clonotype was picked up many times. The chain uses TRBV29-1 and TRBJ1-4, with unresolved D. CDR1 and CDR2 from the germline V gene are SQVTM and ANQGSEA. V was pared by 3 bases and J by 5 bases, with 4 bases between. This CDR3 spans 11 amino acids. CDR3 coding DNA: TGCAGCGTTGATCTAAATGAAAAACTGTTTTTT. Its translation: CSVDLNEKLFF. The whole variable domain, filled in from reference TRBV29-1 and TRBJ1-4, reads SAVISQKPSRDICQRGTSLTIQCQVDSQVTMMFWYRQQPGQSLTLIATANQGSEATYESGFVIDKFPISRPNLTFSTLTVSNMSPEDSSIYLCSVDLNEKLFFGSGTQLSVL.

The sample holds many counts of this clonotype. The rearrangement joins TRBV6-2 or TRBV6-3 to TRBJ2-3; TRBD2 matches 9 bases. V shed 6 bases and J 6 bases; nucleotides not matched to a gene: 4. The CDR3 consists of 13 residues. Germline assignment: CDR1 MNHEY and CDR2 SVGEGT. The CDR3 spells CASRPSGTDTQYF. The CDR3 nucleotides read TGTGCCAGCAGGCCTAGCGGGACGGATACGCAGTATTTT.